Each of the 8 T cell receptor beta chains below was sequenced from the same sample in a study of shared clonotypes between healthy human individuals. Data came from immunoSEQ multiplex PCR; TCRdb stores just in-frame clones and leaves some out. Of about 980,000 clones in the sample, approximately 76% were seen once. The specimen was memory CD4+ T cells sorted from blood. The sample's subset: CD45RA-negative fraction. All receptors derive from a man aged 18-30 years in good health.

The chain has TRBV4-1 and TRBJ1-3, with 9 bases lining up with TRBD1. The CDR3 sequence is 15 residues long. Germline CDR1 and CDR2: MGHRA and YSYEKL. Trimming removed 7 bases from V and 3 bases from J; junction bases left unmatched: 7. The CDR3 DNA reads TGCGCCAGCACCGAAGGGGACAGGGTTGGAAACACCATATATTTT. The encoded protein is CASTEGDRVGNTIYF.

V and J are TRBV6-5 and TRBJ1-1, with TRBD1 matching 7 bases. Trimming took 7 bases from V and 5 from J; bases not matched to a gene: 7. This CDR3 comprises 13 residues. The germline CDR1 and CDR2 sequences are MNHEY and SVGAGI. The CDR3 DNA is TGTGCCAGCATTGGTAGGGGGCGAACTGAAGCTTTCTTT. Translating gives CASIGRGRTEAFF.

The CDR3: CASRTAKRQEEYNEQFF. CDR3 coding DNA: TGTGCCAGCAGAACGGCGAAAAGACAGGAAGAGTACAATGAGCAGTTCTTC. The chain uses TRBV28 and TRBJ2-1; tentatively, D is TRBD1 (6 bases). The CDR3 extends over 17 amino acids. With 6 bases removed from V and 4 bases from J, the gap between germline ends came to 22 bases. The V gene's germline CDR1 is MDHEN and CDR2 SYDVKM.

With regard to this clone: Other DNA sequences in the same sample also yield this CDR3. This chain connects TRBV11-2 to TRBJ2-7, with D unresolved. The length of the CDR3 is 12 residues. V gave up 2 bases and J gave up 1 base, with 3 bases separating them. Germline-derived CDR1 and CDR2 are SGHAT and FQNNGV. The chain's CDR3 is CASSLTSYEQYF. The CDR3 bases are TGTGCCAGCAGCTTAACATCCTACGAGCAGTACTTC.

The CDR3 region is CATETSGGTDTQYF. CDR3 DNA: TGTGCCACCGAAACTTCGGGGGGCACAGATACGCAGTATTTT. The chain recombines TRBV19 with TRBJ2-3; D possibly corresponds to TRBD2 (6 bases). The ends were cut back, 10 bases at V and 1 base at J, with 15 bases in the middle. This CDR3 is built from 14 residues. CDR1 is LNHDA, CDR2 SQIVND, per germline (reference sequence). The whole variable domain, remainder taken from reference TRBV19 and TRBJ2-3, is DGGITQSPKYLFRKEGQNVTLSCEQNLNHDAMYWYRQDPGQGLRLIYYSQIVNDFQKGDIAEGYSVSREKKESFPLTVTSAQKNPTAFYLCATETSGGTDTQYFGPGTRLTVL.

CDR3 loop: CASSQAGAARYGYTF. Here the CDR3 DNA reads TGCGCCAGCAGCCAAGCAGGGGCGGCAAGATATGGCTACACCTTC. J is TRBJ1-2 and V is TRBV4-3; D may be TRBD1 (6 bases). Trimming cost V 1 base and J 5 bases, with 14 bases left between them. This CDR3 has 15 residues. Germline lookup yields CDR1 LGHNA and CDR2 YSLEER.

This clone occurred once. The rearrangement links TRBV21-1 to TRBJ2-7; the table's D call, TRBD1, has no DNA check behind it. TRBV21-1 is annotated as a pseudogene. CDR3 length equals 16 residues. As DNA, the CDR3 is TGTGCCAGCAGCAAAGCGCTTCAGGGGTGCGCCTACGAGCAGTACTTC. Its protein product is CASSKALQGCAYEQYF.

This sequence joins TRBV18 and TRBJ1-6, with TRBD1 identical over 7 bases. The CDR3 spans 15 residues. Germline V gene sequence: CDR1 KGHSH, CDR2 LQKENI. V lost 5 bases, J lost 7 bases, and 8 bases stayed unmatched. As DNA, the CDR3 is TGTGCCAGCTCAGGCGGACAGGCCAAAAATTCACCCCTCCACTTT. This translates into CASSGGQAKNSPLHF.